These 23 T cell receptor beta chains came from one sample sequenced in a study of blood T cells in healthy people across ages. Primers used in a second PCR of about 6 to 11 cycles were a sample-barcoded 5' primer and a J-beta primer mix. TCRdb passed the 5' RACE reads through MiXCR, listing each CDR3 protein once. The data contain more than 800,000 distinct CDR3 sequences, 25% to 35% of them seen just once; the ten biggest clones take up around 16%. Material: blood. These receptors all come from a woman older than 75 in good health.

Many counts were recorded for this clonotype. J is TRBJ1-2 and V is TRBV7-2, with 8 bases identical to TRBD1. Germline trimming cut 1 base from V and 0 bases from J; bases unmatched to any gene: 10. There are 18 residues in the CDR3. Germline V gene sequence: CDR1 SGHTA, CDR2 FQGNSA. The CDR3 coding sequence is TGTGCCAGCAGCTTAGGAGGTGGCAGGGGGCTTCCTAACTATGGCTACACCTTC. It is translated as CASSLGGGRGLPNYGYTF.

In this sample, this clonotype turned up many times. The chain combines TRBV5-1 with TRBJ2-1; 7 nucleotides match TRBD2. The CDR3 sequence is 15 residues long. Germline CDR1 and CDR2: SGHRS and YFSETQ. V was pared by 1 base and J by 8 bases, with 9 bases of the junction left unmatched. In DNA, the CDR3 is TGCGCCAGCAGCTTGTCTTCTAGCGGACTCGATGAGCAGTTCTTC. This translates into CASSLSSSGLDEQFF.

The V gene is TRBV20-1, the J gene TRBJ2-6, with D maybe TRBD2 (5 bases). The CDR3 is 16 amino acids. The germline CDR1 and CDR2 sequences are DFQATT and SNEGSKA (reference sequence). Trimming removed 2 bases at V and 9 bases at J, with 20 bases between. The CDR3 nucleotides are TGCAGTGCTAGATCTCCGGGGTTACGCTCGGTCAACGTCCTGACTTTC. This translates into CSARSPGLRSVNVLTF.

This clonotype came up many times. V gene TRBV21-1 combines with J gene TRBJ2-1; TRBD1 is taken as the D call from the table, unchecked against the DNA. TRBV21-1 is a pseudogene. The CDR3 is made up of 14 amino acids. CDR3 protein: CASSKSGGNNEQFF. In nucleotides, the CDR3 is TGTGCCAGCAGCAAGTCGGGCGGTAACAATGAGCAGTTCTTC.

The V gene is TRBV12-3 or TRBV12-4, the J gene TRBJ2-3, with TRBD2 identical over 8 bases. V lost 3 bases and J lost 13; bases outside the gene matches: 24. This CDR3 spans 18 amino acids. The CDR3 DNA reads TGTGCCAGCAGTTTTCTAGCGGGCCGTAGCACGGGCACAGATGCGGAGTATTTT. Translating it yields CASSFLAGRSTGTDAEYF.

This clonotype was observed many times. The chain recombines TRBV24-1 with TRBJ2-3; 10 positions agree with TRBD1. Trimming at V came to 8 bases and at J to 11 bases, leaving 12 bases not matched to a gene. The CDR3 has 14 amino acids. The germline V gene has CDR1 KGHDR and CDR2 SFDVKD. The CDR3 reads CATIMDRGDYGQYF. For the CDR3, the DNA is TGTGCCACCATCATGGACAGGGGGGATTACGGGCAGTATTTT.

This clonotype was found many times. The J gene is TRBJ2-3, the V gene TRBV20-1; 13 positions match TRBD2. Unmatched junction bases numbered 3, after V lost 3 bases and J lost 6 bases. From germline, CDR1 is DFQATT and CDR2 SNEGSKA (reference sequence). The CDR3 runs to 14 residues. This chain's CDR3 is CSARGLAGMDTQYF. The CDR3, as DNA: TGCAGTGCTAGGGGACTAGCGGGGATGGATACGCAGTATTTT.

Ten or more counts support this clonotype. The chain couples TRBV9 to TRBJ1-2; D remains unclear. CDR1 SGDLS and CDR2 YYNGEE come from the germline V gene. Trimming pared 0 bases from V and 4 bases from J, leaving 13 bases between. The CDR3 covers 15 residues. For the CDR3, the DNA is TGTGCCAGCAGCGTAGCAAGTCTGAACAGCTATGGCTACACCTTC. It yields the protein CASSVASLNSYGYTF.

DNA of the CDR3: TGTGCCAGCAGCCACCAAAAAGAGACCCAGTACTTC. This encodes CASSHQKETQYF. The chain is built from TRBV3-1 and TRBJ2-5; D gene uncertain. Germline V gene data show CDR1 as LGHDT and CDR2 as YNNKEL (reference sequence). This CDR3 has 12 residues. V was clipped by 3 bases and J by 3 bases, with 5 bases between them.

This chain links TRBV11-3 with TRBJ2-7; 8 bases match TRBD1. CDR3 length: 14 residues. Germline V lookup: CDR1 SGHNT, CDR2 YENEEA. V shed 1 base, J shed 6 bases, and the junction held 5 bases outside the gene matches. The CDR3 region is CASSLVGQGTEQYF. In nucleotides, the CDR3 is TGTGCCAGCAGCTTAGTTGGACAGGGCACCGAGCAGTACTTC.

This clonotype was recorded many times. The chain carries TRBV6-1 and TRBJ2-5; 8 bases line up with TRBD2. CDR3 length equals 15 residues. CDR1 MNHNS and CDR2 SASEGT come from the germline V gene. The V and J ends lost 3 bases and 2 bases, in that order; junction bases with no gene match: 5. In nucleotides, the CDR3 is TGTGCCAGCAGTGATACTAGCGGCCTACAAGAGACCCAGTACTTC. Encoded protein: CASSDTSGLQETQYF.

This clonotype was counted ten times or more. V usage is TRBV12-3 or TRBV12-4 and J usage is TRBJ2-5; 13 bases match TRBD2. The CDR3 totals 15 residues. V trimming: 5 bases; J trimming: 6 bases; junction bases outside the gene matches: 6. The CDR3 here is CASSLTSGGAKTQYF. In DNA, the CDR3 is TGTGCCAGCAGTCTCACTAGCGGGGGGGCCAAGACCCAGTACTTC.

This clonotype has a handful of counts. A much more abundant neighbour one base away suggests this may be a read error. The rearrangement uses TRBV12-3 or TRBV12-4 and TRBJ2-6; TRBD1 matches 7 bases. The CDR3 has 16 amino acids. Trimming removed 8 bases from V and 8 bases from J; junction bases left unmatched: 15. The CDR3 nucleotides are TGTGCCAGCGACGGACAGGTCTCCGGTTGGACCAACGTCCTGACTTTC. Its protein product is CASDGQVSGWTNVLTF.

In its sample, this clonotype was seen many times. The gene calls are TRBV10-1 and TRBJ2-5; D is unclear. Germline V gene data show CDR1 as WNHNN and CDR2 as SYGVQD (reference sequence). CDR3 length equals 12 residues. Trimming cost V 5 bases and J 9 bases, with 13 bases left between them. The chain's CDR3 is CASSLGRAAQYF. CDR3 nucleotides: TGCGCCAGCAGTCTGGGCCGCGCGGCCCAGTACTTC.

This clonotype has at least ten counts. V is TRBV7-9 and J is TRBJ1-2; no firm D call. The CDR3 length is 13 residues. Germline V gives CDR1 SEHNR, CDR2 FQNEAQ (reference sequence). The V end was cut by 5 bases, the J end by 5 bases, with 12 bases between. The CDR3 region has the DNA TGTGCCAGCAGCCCCGGCGTGTTTTATGGCTACACCTTC. The encoded protein is CASSPGVFYGYTF.

The sample holds many counts of this clonotype. The V call is TRBV6-1, the J call TRBJ2-5; no clear D. The CDR3 spans 10 residues. Trimming shortened V by 3 bases and J by 5 bases, and 1 base separated the two germline ends. From germline, CDR1 is MNHNS and CDR2 SASEGT. The CDR3 DNA reads as TGTGCCAGCAGTGATGAGACCCAGTACTTC. Protein product: CASSDETQYF.

The chain uses TRBV4-3 and TRBJ2-1; TRBD1 agrees at 7 bases. Germline CDR1 LGHNA, CDR2 YSLEER. Trimming cost V 5 bases and J 1 base; bases outside gene matches: 8. CDR3 length: 16 residues. The CDR3: CASSSAGTASYNEQFF. DNA of the CDR3: TGCGCCAGCAGCTCAGCCGGGACAGCATCCTACAATGAGCAGTTCTTC.

This clonotype was counted many times. The chain joins TRBV27 to TRBJ2-1; tentative D call: TRBD1 (5 bases). V lost 2 bases and J 8 bases, leaving 13 bases between the germline ends. Per germline, CDR1 MNHEY and CDR2 SMNVEV (reference sequence). CDR3 size: 14 residues. CDR3 DNA sequence: TGTGCCAGCAGTTTAAGGGGATCGTTCGATGAGCAGTTCTTC. Translating gives CASSLRGSFDEQFF.

This rearrangement joins TRBV11-2 to TRBJ2-5; 15 nucleotides line up with TRBD2. Germline CDR1 is SGHAT and CDR2 is FQNNGV. V lost 5 bases to trimming and J lost 11 bases; unmatched junction nucleotides: 18. This CDR3 contains 18 residues. CDR3: CASSTRTSGGAVCNEQYF. DNA of the CDR3: TGTGCCAGCAGCACCCGGACTAGCGGGGGGGCAGTTTGCAATGAGCAGTACTTC.

J is TRBJ1-5 and V is TRBV2, with unresolved D. CDR1 and CDR2 (germline): SNHLY, FYNNEI. The CDR3 consists of 14 residues. Trimming removed 1 base at V and 9 bases at J, with 13 bases between. The CDR3 reads CASSEEVRSRPQHF. The CDR3 DNA is TGTGCCAGCAGTGAAGAGGTCCGCTCAAGGCCCCAGCATTTT.

Here the CDR3 DNA reads TGTGCCAGCAGTGAAAGTGGGACGCTTAATCAGCCCCAGCATTTT. It translates to CASSESGTLNQPQHF. This chain joins TRBV2 and TRBJ1-5; possibly TRBD1 for D (5 bases). CDR1 is SNHLY and CDR2 is FYNNEI in the germline V gene. The CDR3 is made up of 15 amino acids. V lost 2 bases and J lost 4, with 12 bases in between.

This clonotype was seen at least ten times. V is TRBV2 and J is TRBJ2-7; D gene ambiguous. The CDR3 length is 13 residues. The V gene's germline CDR1 is SNHLY and CDR2 FYNNEI. Trimming took off 1 base at V and 2 bases at J, with 6 bases between the two ends. In DNA form, the CDR3 reads TGTGCCAGCAGTGAAGTGCCCACCTACGAGCAGTACTTC. Translation: CASSEVPTYEQYF.

In this sample, this clonotype turned up many times. This chain links TRBV5-1 with TRBJ2-2; 7 nucleotides match TRBD1. V lost 4 bases to trimming and J lost 4 bases; unmatched junction nucleotides: 10. The CDR3 is 16 residues long. In germline, CDR1 is SGHRS, CDR2 YFSETQ. The CDR3 loop is CASSRQGKKATGELFF. CDR3 nucleotide sequence: TGCGCCAGCAGCCGACAGGGAAAAAAGGCCACCGGGGAGCTGTTTTTT.